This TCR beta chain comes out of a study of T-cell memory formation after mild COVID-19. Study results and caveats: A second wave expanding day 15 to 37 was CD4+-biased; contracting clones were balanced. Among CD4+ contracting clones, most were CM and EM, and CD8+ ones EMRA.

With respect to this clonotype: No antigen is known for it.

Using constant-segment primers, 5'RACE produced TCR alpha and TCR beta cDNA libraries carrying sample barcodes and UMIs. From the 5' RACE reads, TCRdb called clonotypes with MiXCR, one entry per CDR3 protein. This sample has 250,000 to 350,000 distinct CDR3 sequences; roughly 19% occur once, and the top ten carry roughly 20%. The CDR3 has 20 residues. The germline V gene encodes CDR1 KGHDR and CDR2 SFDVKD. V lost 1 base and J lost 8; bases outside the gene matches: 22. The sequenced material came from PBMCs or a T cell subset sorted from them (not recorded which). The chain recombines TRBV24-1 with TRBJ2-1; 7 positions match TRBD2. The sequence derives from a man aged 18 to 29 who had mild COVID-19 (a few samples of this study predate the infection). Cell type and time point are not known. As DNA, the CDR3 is TGTGCCACCAGTGATTTTTATGGCGGCGGGGGAGCCGGGTACTTTTATGAGCAGTTCTTC. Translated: CATSDFYGGGGAGYFYEQFF.